These T cell receptor beta chains were read from a single sample in a study of response to subunit inactivated influenza vaccine. TCRdb reprocessed the RT-PCR reads via MiXCR and lists one record per CDR3 protein. The repertoire holds some 550,000 distinct CDR3 sequences, with roughly 23% as singletons. These data also formed part of another study, on T cells expressing NK-cell markers.

Sequenced material: CD4+ T cells sorted from PBMCs, taken roughly 12 days after vaccination. Receptors originate from a man aged 50 to 59 who received an inactivated influenza vaccine. The CDR3 runs from the conserved cysteine through the conserved F or W. D genes are given only for firm matches. The size entry is marked missing in some rows and otherwise reads once, few, many or a size class.

len,v_gene,abundance,j_gene,d_gene,CDR3aa,CDR3nt
14,TRBV27,few,TRBJ2-3,-,CASNRADTTDTQYF,TGTGCCAGCAACCGAGCGGATACCACAGATACGCAGTATTTT
17,TRBV7-8,few,TRBJ2-3,-,CASGLRDLGSSTDTQYF,TGTGCCAGCGGCCTCCGGGACTTGGGGTCTAGCACAGATACGCAGTATTTT
15,TRBV20-1,-,TRBJ2-5,TRBD2,CSARRSGGGQETQYF,TGCAGTGCCAGGCGCAGCGGGGGGGGCCAAGAGACCCAGTACTTC
19,TRBV29-1,few,TRBJ2-1,TRBD2,CSVVLPGLAGVGAYNEQFF,TGCAGCGTAGTCCTACCGGGACTAGCGGGAGTAGGTGCCTACAATGAGCAGTTCTTC
15,TRBV6-5,few,TRBJ2-1,-,CASSYSRGSRHEQFF,TGTGCCAGCAGTTACTCGAGGGGGTCGAGGCATGAGCAGTTCTTC
13,TRBV12-3/TRBV12-4,-,TRBJ1-4,TRBD1,CASGTGENEKLFF,TGTGCCAGCGGGACAGGAGAAAATGAAAAACTGTTTTTT
12,TRBV6-5,-,TRBJ1-2,TRBD1,CASSGTGGGYTF,TGTGCCAGCAGTGGGACAGGGGGCGGCTACACCTTC
14,TRBV5-4,many,TRBJ2-7,-,CASSLTTGTYEQYF,TGTGCCAGCAGCCTAACGACTGGAACCTACGAGCAGTACTTC
13,TRBV7-2,-,TRBJ2-7,-,CASSPSTASEQYF,TGTGCCAGCAGCCCCTCGACAGCTAGCGAGCAGTACTTC
13,TRBV20-1,many,TRBJ1-1,-,CSATGTSNTEAFF,TGCAGTGCTACCGGGACTTCGAACACTGAAGCTTTCTTT
16,TRBV7-9,few,TRBJ2-1,TRBD2,CASSLFPSGADNEQFF,TGTGCCAGCAGCTTATTTCCTAGCGGAGCAGACAATGAGCAGTTCTTC
16,TRBV4-3,-,TRBJ2-1,-,CASSQEIGAGYQEQFF,TGCGCCAGCAGCCAAGAGATAGGTGCGGGGTATCAGGAGCAGTTCTTC
13,TRBV12-3/TRBV12-4,-,TRBJ2-1,TRBD2,CASSDLSGDEQFF,TGTGCCAGCAGTGATCTTAGCGGGGATGAGCAGTTCTTC
13,TRBV4-3,few,TRBJ2-7,-,CASSPHRYYEQYF,TGCGCCAGCAGCCCCCACAGGTACTACGAGCAGTACTTC
15,TRBV7-9,many,TRBJ2-7,TRBD2,CASSLAGGYSYEQYF,TGTGCCAGCAGCTTAGCGGGAGGGTACTCCTACGAGCAGTACTTC
12,TRBV10-2,-,TRBJ2-7,-,CASSEPAYEQYF,TGCGCCAGCAGTGAGCCGGCCTACGAGCAGTACTTC
13,TRBV7-3,-,TRBJ2-1,-,CASSQTGSGEQFF,TGTGCCAGCAGCCAGACCGGCAGCGGTGAGCAGTTCTTC
14,TRBV16,few,TRBJ1-1,-,CASSQSAGVTEAFF,TGTGCCAGCAGCCAATCGGCAGGGGTTACTGAAGCTTTCTTT
16,TRBV4-3,-,TRBJ2-3,-,CASSQGPQEYTDTQYF,TGCGCCAGCAGCCAAGGCCCACAAGAGTATACAGATACGCAGTATTTT
14,TRBV20-1,-,TRBJ2-5,TRBD1,CSARAQGTGGTQYF,TGCAGTGCTAGAGCGCAGGGGACAGGAGGGACCCAGTACTTC
15,TRBV13,many,TRBJ1-4,-,CASSSRGLANEKLFF,TGTGCCAGCAGCTCACGGGGGTTGGCTAATGAAAAACTGTTTTTT
14,TRBV7-2,few,TRBJ1-1,-,CASSLARWNTEAFF,TGTGCCAGCAGCTTAGCCAGGTGGAACACTGAAGCTTTCTTT
11,TRBV2,few,TRBJ1-1,-,CASKEQSEAFF,TGTGCCAGCAAAGAACAGAGTGAAGCTTTCTTT
11,TRBV29-1,many,TRBJ2-7,-,CSVGISEEQYF,TGCAGCGTGGGGATATCAGAAGAGCAGTACTTC
16,TRBV5-1,-,TRBJ1-1,-,CASSLDAYSSNTEAFF,TGCGCCAGCAGTCTGGACGCCTACAGTTCGAACACTGAAGCTTTCTTT
16,TRBV20-1,-,TRBJ2-3,TRBD1,CSAAKAGQGASDTQYF,TGCAGTGCTGCAAAGGCCGGGCAGGGGGCTTCGGATACGCAGTATTTT
15,TRBV10-3,-,TRBJ2-5,-,CAISESMGVRETQYF,TGTGCCATCAGTGAGTCGATGGGGGTACGGGAGACCCAGTACTTC
16,TRBV5-1,few,TRBJ2-3,TRBD2,CASSVETSGPGDTQYF,TGCGCCAGCAGCGTAGAGACTAGCGGTCCTGGAGATACGCAGTATTTT
16,TRBV6-1,few,TRBJ2-2,TRBD1,CASRTPGQGAQGELFF,TGTGCCAGCAGGACGCCGGGACAGGGGGCGCAGGGGGAGCTGTTTTTT
11,TRBV3-1,-,TRBJ2-1,-,CASVGYNEQFF,TGTGCCAGTGTGGGGTACAATGAGCAGTTCTTC
16,TRBV4-1,-,TRBJ1-1,-,CASSPRDTLMNTEAFF,TGCGCCAGCAGCCCCCGGGACACACTAATGAACACTGAAGCTTTCTTT
17,TRBV6-2/TRBV6-3,few,TRBJ2-1,TRBD1,CASLELATGGLRNEQFF,TGTGCCAGCTTAGAATTGGCGACAGGGGGACTGCGAAATGAGCAGTTCTTC
16,TRBV4-2,-,TRBJ2-1,TRBD1,CASSQNRGTPYNEQFF,TGTGCCAGCAGCCAGAACAGGGGGACCCCCTACAATGAGCAGTTCTTC
9,TRBV23-1,-,TRBJ2-5,-,CAIPGDQYF,TGCGCCATACCCGGGGACCAGTACTTC
17,TRBV20-1,few,TRBJ2-5,TRBD2,CSASRGVSGRASETQYF,TGCAGTGCTAGCCGCGGGGTTAGCGGGAGGGCCTCAGAGACCCAGTACTTC
17,TRBV11-2,few,TRBJ2-1,-,CASSLTQGLSLGNEQFF,TGTGCCAGCAGCCTAACACAGGGACTCTCACTAGGGAATGAGCAGTTCTTC
19,TRBV11-1,-,TRBJ2-1,TRBD2,CASSSGPGLADLNYNEQFF,TGTGCCAGCAGCTCAGGCCCAGGACTAGCGGACTTAAATTACAATGAGCAGTTCTTC
12,TRBV20-1,-,TRBJ1-1,TRBD1,CSSGTGLGAAFF,TGCAGCTCCGGGACAGGCCTCGGCGCAGCTTTCTTT
15,TRBV28,-,TRBJ2-7,TRBD1,CASSPVDRESAEQYF,TGTGCCAGCAGCCCGGTGGACAGGGAGTCCGCCGAGCAGTACTTC
15,TRBV2,few,TRBJ1-2,TRBD1,CASRDAGQGLDGYTF,TGTGCCAGCAGGGACGCCGGACAGGGATTGGACGGCTACACCTTC
13,TRBV27,few,TRBJ1-1,-,CASSPFPGGEAFF,TGTGCCAGCAGCCCATTCCCCGGGGGTGAAGCTTTCTTT
16,TRBV4-1,-,TRBJ2-7,TRBD2,CASSQKTSGGIYEQYF,TGCGCCAGCAGCCAAAAGACTAGCGGGGGGATCTACGAGCAGTACTTC
15,TRBV6-2/TRBV6-3,-,TRBJ2-3,TRBD2,CASSATTLASATQYF,TGTGCCAGCAGTGCAACGACACTAGCGTCGGCTACGCAGTATTTT
13,TRBV5-1,-,TRBJ2-7,TRBD2,CASTLAGSYEQYF,TGCGCCTCGACTCTAGCGGGGAGCTACGAGCAGTACTTC
15,TRBV7-2,few,TRBJ2-2,-,CASSLVGLHTGELFF,TGTGCCAGCAGCTTAGTGGGGCTTCACACCGGGGAGCTGTTTTTT